These 20 T cell receptor beta chains were sequenced from one sample in a study of cytomegalovirus exposure and HLA in healthy donors. PCR employed 60 Vbeta and 13 Jbeta primers. Profiling relied on immunoSEQ multiplex PCR, and the TCRdb table lists in-frame clones only, not all of them. The repertoire holds 120,000 to 150,000 clones, 79% seen once, with roughly 6.7% in the top ten. Material: PBMCs. Source of these receptors: a woman aged 40 to 49 in good health and CMV-seropositive.

J is TRBJ1-5 and V is TRBV10-3; no clear D. V gave up 10 bases and J gave up 7 bases, with 17 bases separating them. The CDR3 totals 13 residues. Per the germline V gene, CDR1 is ENHRY and CDR2 is SYGVKD. The CDR3 nucleotides are TGTGCCAGCGGGGAGGGAGAGAGACAGCCCCAGCATTTT. Amino acids: CASGEGERQPQHF.

The V call is TRBV9, the J call TRBJ2-2; the match to TRBD2 covers 9 bases. This CDR3 contains 16 residues. Germline V gives CDR1 SGDLS, CDR2 YYNGEE. V dropped 3 bases and J dropped 3; count of bases not matched to a gene: 6. The CDR3 is CASSGARLADTGELFF. In nucleotides, the CDR3 is TGTGCCAGCAGCGGTGCCCGACTAGCGGACACCGGGGAGCTGTTTTTT.

V and J are TRBV6-6 and TRBJ1-5; weak D call: TRBD1 (5 bases). V gave up 7 bases and J gave up 0 bases, with 13 bases separating them. CDR1 and CDR2 (germline): MNHNY, SVGAGI (reference sequence). This CDR3 contains 15 residues. The CDR3 protein is CASTPTGLSNQPQHF. The CDR3 coding sequence is TGTGCCAGCACCCCAACAGGCCTTAGCAATCAGCCCCAGCATTTT.

This chain connects TRBV18 to TRBJ1-1, with 9 positions matching TRBD1. Germline CDR1 is KGHSH and CDR2 is LQKENI. The length of the CDR3 is 15 residues. With V trimmed by 1 base and J by 4 bases, 4 bases remained unmatched. Written as DNA, the CDR3 is TGTGCCAGCTCACCACTACAGGGGGCGGCCACTGAAGCTTTCTTT. This gives the protein CASSPLQGAATEAFF.

This sequence joins TRBV11-1 and TRBJ2-1, with 7 bases identical to TRBD2. The CDR3 is 18 residues long. V lost 1 base, J lost 4 bases, and 13 bases stayed unmatched. The germline gives CDR1 SGHAT, CDR2 FQDESV (reference sequence). The CDR3 DNA is TGTGCCAGCAGCTTAGAGGGTGTGGGTCTAGCGGAATACAATGAGCAGTTCTTC. This encodes CASSLEGVGLAEYNEQFF.

The gene calls are TRBV5-1 and TRBJ1-1, with TRBD1 identical over 9 bases. The V and J ends lost 2 bases and 0 bases, in that order; junction bases with no gene match: 2. Germline CDR1 is SGHRS and CDR2 is YFSETQ. This CDR3 is 15 amino acids long. In DNA, the CDR3 is TGCGCCAGCAGCTTTGGACAGGGGTTGAACACTGAAGCTTTCTTT. It specifies CASSFGQGLNTEAFF.

The chain couples TRBV6-1 to TRBJ2-1; the match to TRBD1 covers 8 bases. Germline CDR1 is MNHNS and CDR2 is SASEGT. The V and J ends lost 4 bases and 6 bases, in that order; junction bases with no gene match: 8. CDR3 length: 15 amino acids. Here the CDR3 DNA reads TGTGCCAGCAGTGTACACAAACAGGGGGTCAATGAGCAGTTCTTC. This sequence encodes CASSVHKQGVNEQFF.

In its sample, this clone was seen a few times. The chain links TRBV6-5 to TRBJ1-3, with 9 bases that match TRBD1. Germline V lookup: CDR1 MNHEY, CDR2 SVGAGI. The CDR3 runs to 15 residues. Losses at the gene ends were 6 bases for V and 4 bases for J; bases not matched to a gene: 7. CDR3 DNA sequence: TGTGCCAGCAGGGCCGGGACAGGGTACGGAAACACCATATATTTT. Its translation: CASRAGTGYGNTIYF.

This chain joins TRBV6-1 and TRBJ1-5, with TRBD1 matching over 10 bases. CDR3 length: 15 residues. The germline CDR1 and CDR2 sequences are MNHNS and SASEGT. After removal of 7 bases from V and 7 bases from J, the junction contained 10 bases not matched to a gene. The chain's CDR3 is CASTEGGTGVQPQHF. Written as DNA, the CDR3 is TGTGCCAGCACCGAGGGGGGGACAGGGGTCCAGCCCCAGCATTTT.

The CDR3 DNA follows: TGTGCCAGCAGCCTAAACGACAGGGGCTATGGCTACACCTTC. Its protein is CASSLNDRGYGYTF. The chain recombines TRBV6-5 with TRBJ1-2; 8 bases match TRBD1. In germline, CDR1 is MNHEY, CDR2 SVGAGI. V was pared by 6 bases and J by 4 bases, with 7 bases of the junction left unmatched. The CDR3 covers 14 residues.

The sample holds one count of this clone. This chain links TRBV7-6 with TRBJ1-5; 7 bases agree with TRBD1. Germline CDR1 and CDR2: SGHVS and FNYEAQ. V lost 5 bases and J lost 11; bases outside the gene matches: 9. CDR3 length: 13 amino acids. The CDR3 DNA reads as TGTGCCAGCAGCCCCTTCACAGGGGCGGCCCAGCATTTT. It encodes CASSPFTGAAQHF.

Written as DNA, the CDR3 is TGTGCCAGCAGTTACTCGGTTTTAGGGGAAAACTATGGCTACACCTTC. This translates into CASSYSVLGENYGYTF. The rearrangement joins TRBV6-5 to TRBJ1-2; possible D gene TRBD1, 5 bases. Germline V gene lookup returns CDR1 MNHEY and CDR2 SVGAGI. The V and J ends lost 0 bases and 2 bases respectively, with 13 bases between them. The CDR3 has 16 residues.

This chain uses TRBV12-5 with TRBJ2-5, with TRBD2 matching over 7 bases. V shed 2 bases and J 4 bases; nucleotides not matched to a gene: 4. This CDR3 has 14 residues. CDR1 and CDR2 (germline): LGHNT, FRNRAP. The CDR3, as DNA: TGTGCTAGTGGTTTGCAGGGCGGGGGAGAGACCCAGTACTTC. This sequence encodes CASGLQGGGETQYF.

The rearrangement joins TRBV19 to TRBJ1-6; D is undetermined. Trimming removed 3 bases from V and 7 bases from J, with 13 bases in between. The length of the CDR3 is 15 residues. Germline V CDR1 and CDR2: LNHDA, SQIVND (reference sequence). CDR3 bases: TGTGCCAGTAGTATTGAGACCGAGGGAAATTCACCCCTCCACTTT. Protein sequence: CASSIETEGNSPLHF.

This chain uses TRBV11-2 with TRBJ2-1, with 11 bases matching TRBD2. CDR3 size: 16 residues. Germline V gene sequence: CDR1 SGHAT, CDR2 FQNNGV. The J segment lost 4 bases and the V segment lost 1 base, leaving 3 bases of the junction unmatched. This CDR3 is CASSLVRTSGYNEQFF. The CDR3 DNA is TGTGCCAGCAGCTTAGTTAGGACTAGCGGGTACAATGAGCAGTTCTTC.

The genes are TRBV19 and TRBJ2-1; D may be TRBD1 (6 bases). Per germline, CDR1 LNHDA and CDR2 SQIVND (reference sequence). The V end was cut by 5 bases, the J end by 0 bases, with 17 bases between. The CDR3 has 17 residues. CDR3 bases: TGTGCCAGTAGTCCCCCGACAGGTTCCTTCTCCTACAATGAGCAGTTCTTC. Protein sequence: CASSPPTGSFSYNEQFF.

The chain recombines TRBV27 with TRBJ1-2, with 8 bases lining up with TRBD1. Germline CDR1 MNHEY, CDR2 SMNVEV (reference sequence). The CDR3 has 14 amino acids. V gave up 3 bases and J gave up 8 bases; unmatched junction bases: 8. CDR3 region: CASSFRTGRGGYTF. The CDR3 bases are TGTGCCAGCAGTTTCCGGACAGGGCGAGGAGGCTACACCTTC.

The chain is built from TRBV29-1 and TRBJ1-6; D is possibly TRBD1 (5 bases). Germline V CDR1 and CDR2: SQVTM, ANQGSEA. This CDR3 is 13 amino acids long. Trimming took 6 bases from V and 4 from J, leaving 10 bases between them. The CDR3 DNA reads as TGCAGCGTCTCGGACATGTATAATTCACCCCTCCACTTT. Translation: CSVSDMYNSPLHF. The complete variable domain, with remaining parts taken from reference TRBV29-1 and TRBJ1-6, reads SAVISQKPSRDICQRGTSLTIQCQVDSQVTMMFWYRQQPGQSLTLIATANQGSEATYESGFVIDKFPISRPNLTFSTLTVSNMSPEDSSIYLCSVSDMYNSPLHFGNGTRLTVT.

The rearrangement joins TRBV4-1 to TRBJ2-6; 7 nucleotides line up with TRBD2. The CDR3 loop spans 19 amino acids. V lost 4 bases and J lost 0; bases outside the gene matches: 12. Germline V lookup: CDR1 MGHRA, CDR2 YSYEKL. CDR3 residues: CASSRGGETGSSGANVLTF. The CDR3 region has the DNA TGCGCCAGCAGCCGGGGGGGAGAAACAGGAAGCTCTGGGGCCAACGTCCTGACTTTC.

Turning to this clone: The same CDR3 arises from other DNA sequences in this sample as well. J is TRBJ2-7 and V is TRBV14; tentative D call: TRBD1 (5 bases). V was trimmed by 1 base and J by 0 bases, leaving 10 bases between them. Germline-derived CDR1 and CDR2 are SGHDN and FVKESK. This CDR3 is 15 amino acids long. CDR3 loop: CASSQGTSISYEQYF. The CDR3 DNA is TGTGCCAGCAGCCAAGGGACATCCATCTCCTACGAGCAGTACTTC.